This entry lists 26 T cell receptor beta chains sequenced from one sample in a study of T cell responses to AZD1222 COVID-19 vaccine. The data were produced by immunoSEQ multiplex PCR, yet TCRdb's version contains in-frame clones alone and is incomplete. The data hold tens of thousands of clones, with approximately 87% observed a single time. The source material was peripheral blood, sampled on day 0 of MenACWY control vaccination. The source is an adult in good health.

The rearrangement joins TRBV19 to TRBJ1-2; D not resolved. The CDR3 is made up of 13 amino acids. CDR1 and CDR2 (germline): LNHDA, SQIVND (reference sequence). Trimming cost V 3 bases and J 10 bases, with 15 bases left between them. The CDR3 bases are TGTGCCAGTAGTATGGTAGAGAACACACACTACACCTTC. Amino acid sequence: CASSMVENTHYTF.

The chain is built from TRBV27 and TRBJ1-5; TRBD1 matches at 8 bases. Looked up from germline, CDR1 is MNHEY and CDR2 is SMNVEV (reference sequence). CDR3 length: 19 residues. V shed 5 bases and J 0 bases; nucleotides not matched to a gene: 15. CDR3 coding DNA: TGTGCCAGCAGTCCTCACCCCGGACAGGGTGATAATAGCAATCAGCCCCAGCATTTT. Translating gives CASSPHPGQGDNSNQPQHF.

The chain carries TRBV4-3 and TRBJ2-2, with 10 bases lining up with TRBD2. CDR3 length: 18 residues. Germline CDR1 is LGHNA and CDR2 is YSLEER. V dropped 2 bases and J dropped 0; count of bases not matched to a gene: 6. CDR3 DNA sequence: TGCGCCAGCAGCCAAATACTAGCGGGAACCTCGAACACCGGGGAGCTGTTTTTT. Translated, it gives CASSQILAGTSNTGELFF.

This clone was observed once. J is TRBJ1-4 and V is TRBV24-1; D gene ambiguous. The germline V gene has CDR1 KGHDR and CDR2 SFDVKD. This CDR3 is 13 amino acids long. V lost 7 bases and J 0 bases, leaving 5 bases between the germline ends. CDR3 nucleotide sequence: TGTGCCACCAGGGATGCAACTAATGAAAAACTGTTTTTT. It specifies CATRDATNEKLFF.

The CDR3, as DNA: TGTGCCAGTAGTATTCCGGGACGGAACTATGGCTACACCTTC. As protein: CASSIPGRNYGYTF. The rearrangement joins TRBV19 to TRBJ1-2; D perhaps matches TRBD1 (5 bases). The CDR3 is 14 amino acids. Germline values: CDR1 LNHDA, CDR2 SQIVND (reference sequence). V lost 3 bases and J lost 2, with 10 bases in between.

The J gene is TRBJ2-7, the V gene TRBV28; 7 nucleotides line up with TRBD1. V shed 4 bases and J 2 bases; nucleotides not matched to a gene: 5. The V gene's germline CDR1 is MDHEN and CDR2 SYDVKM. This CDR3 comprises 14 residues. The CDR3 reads CASSSFTGAYEQYF. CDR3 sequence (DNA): TGTGCCAGCAGTTCGTTCACAGGGGCCTACGAGCAGTACTTC.

CDR3 loop: CASSLNRIYNEQFF. CDR3 coding DNA: TGTGCCAGCAGTTTGAATAGAATATACAATGAGCAGTTCTTC. The chain links TRBV27 to TRBJ2-1; D is ambiguous. The CDR3 contains 14 residues. V lost 3 bases and J lost 4, with 10 bases in between. Germline V lookup: CDR1 MNHEY, CDR2 SMNVEV (reference sequence).

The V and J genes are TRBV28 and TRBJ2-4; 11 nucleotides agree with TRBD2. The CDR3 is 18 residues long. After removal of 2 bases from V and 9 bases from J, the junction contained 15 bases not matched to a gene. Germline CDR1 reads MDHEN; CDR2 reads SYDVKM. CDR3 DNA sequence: TGTGCCAGCAGTTTACCGGGACTAGCGGTCCTTGACGGGGCCATTCAGTACTTC. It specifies CASSLPGLAVLDGAIQYF.

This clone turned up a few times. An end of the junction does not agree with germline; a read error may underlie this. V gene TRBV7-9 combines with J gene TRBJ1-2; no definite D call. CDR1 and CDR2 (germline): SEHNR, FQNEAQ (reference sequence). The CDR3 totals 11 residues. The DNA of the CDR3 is TGTGCCACCAGCCAAACAATTGGCTACACCTTC. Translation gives CATSQTIGYTF.

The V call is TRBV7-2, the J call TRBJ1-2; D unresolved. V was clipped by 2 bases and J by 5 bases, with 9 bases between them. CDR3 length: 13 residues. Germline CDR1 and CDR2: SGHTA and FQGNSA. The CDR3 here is CASSLRTEYGYTF. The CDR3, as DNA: TGTGCCAGCAGCTTAAGGACGGAGTATGGCTACACCTTC.

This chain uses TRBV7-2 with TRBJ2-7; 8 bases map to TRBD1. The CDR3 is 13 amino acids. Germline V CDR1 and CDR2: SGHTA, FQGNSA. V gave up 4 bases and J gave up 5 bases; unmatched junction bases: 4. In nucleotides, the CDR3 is TGTGCCAGCAGCTCGTACAGGGGGAACGAGCAGTACTTC. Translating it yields CASSSYRGNEQYF.

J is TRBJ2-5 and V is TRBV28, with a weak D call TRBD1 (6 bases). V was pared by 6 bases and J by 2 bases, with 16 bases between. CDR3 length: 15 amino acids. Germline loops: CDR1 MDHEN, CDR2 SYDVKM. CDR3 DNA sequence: TGTGCCAGCAGGCCCACAGGGAAGGGGCAAGAGACCCAGTACTTC. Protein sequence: CASRPTGKGQETQYF.

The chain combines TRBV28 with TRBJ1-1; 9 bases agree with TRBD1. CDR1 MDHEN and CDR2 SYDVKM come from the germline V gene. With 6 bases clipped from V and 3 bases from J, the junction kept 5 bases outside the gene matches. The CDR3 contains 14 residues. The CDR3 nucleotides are TGTGCCAGCAGGACAGGGGGGCCCTACACTGAAGCTTTCTTT. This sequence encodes CASRTGGPYTEAFF.

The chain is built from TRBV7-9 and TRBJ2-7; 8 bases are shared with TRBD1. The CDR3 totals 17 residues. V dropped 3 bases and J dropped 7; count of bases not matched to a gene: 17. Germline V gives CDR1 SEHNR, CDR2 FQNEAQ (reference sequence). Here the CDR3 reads CASSFRTRGRGLEEQYF. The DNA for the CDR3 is TGTGCCAGCAGCTTTAGGACTCGCGGCAGGGGGCTTGAAGAGCAGTACTTC. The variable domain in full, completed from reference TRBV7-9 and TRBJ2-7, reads DTGVSQNPRHKITKRGQNVTFRCDPISEHNRLYWYRQTLGQGPEFLTYFQNEAQLEKSRLLSDRFSAERPKGSFSTLEIQRTEQGDSAMYLCASSFRTRGRGLEEQYFGPGTRLTVT.

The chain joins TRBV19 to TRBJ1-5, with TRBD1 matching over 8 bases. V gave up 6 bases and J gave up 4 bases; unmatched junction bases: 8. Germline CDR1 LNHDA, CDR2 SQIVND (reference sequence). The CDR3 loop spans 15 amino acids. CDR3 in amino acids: CASREQGAWNQPQHF. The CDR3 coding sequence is TGTGCCAGTAGAGAGCAGGGGGCTTGGAATCAGCCCCAGCATTTT.

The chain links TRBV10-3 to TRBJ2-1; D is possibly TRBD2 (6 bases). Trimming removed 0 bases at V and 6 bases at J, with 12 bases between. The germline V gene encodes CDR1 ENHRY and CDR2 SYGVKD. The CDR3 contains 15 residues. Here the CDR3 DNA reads TGTGCCATCAGTGAGTCGAGTTTGGAGGGCAATGAGCAGTTCTTC. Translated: CAISESSLEGNEQFF.

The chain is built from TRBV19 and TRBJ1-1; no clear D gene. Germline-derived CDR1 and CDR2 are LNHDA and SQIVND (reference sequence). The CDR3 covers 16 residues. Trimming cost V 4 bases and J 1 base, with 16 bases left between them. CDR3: CASSNGPWAGNTEAFF. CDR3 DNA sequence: TGTGCCAGTAGTAATGGACCCTGGGCGGGGAACACTGAAGCTTTCTTT.

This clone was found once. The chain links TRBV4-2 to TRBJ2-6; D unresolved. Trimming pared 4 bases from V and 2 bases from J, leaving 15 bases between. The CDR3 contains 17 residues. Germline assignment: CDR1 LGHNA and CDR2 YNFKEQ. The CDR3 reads CASSLSSTKAGANVLTF. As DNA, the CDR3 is TGTGCCAGCAGCCTTTCGAGTACAAAGGCTGGGGCCAACGTCCTGACTTTC.

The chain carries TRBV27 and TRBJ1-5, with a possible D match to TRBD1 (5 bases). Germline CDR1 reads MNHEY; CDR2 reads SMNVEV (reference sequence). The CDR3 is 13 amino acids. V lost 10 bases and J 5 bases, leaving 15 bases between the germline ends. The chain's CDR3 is CAISKGRHQPQHF. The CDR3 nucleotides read TGTGCCATCTCAAAGGGACGACATCAGCCCCAGCATTTT.

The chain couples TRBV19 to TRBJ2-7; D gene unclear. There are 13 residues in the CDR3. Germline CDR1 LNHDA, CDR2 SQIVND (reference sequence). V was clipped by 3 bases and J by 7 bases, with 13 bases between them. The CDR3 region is CASSIASALEQYF. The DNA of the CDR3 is TGTGCCAGTAGTATTGCGTCCGCGCTAGAGCAGTACTTC.

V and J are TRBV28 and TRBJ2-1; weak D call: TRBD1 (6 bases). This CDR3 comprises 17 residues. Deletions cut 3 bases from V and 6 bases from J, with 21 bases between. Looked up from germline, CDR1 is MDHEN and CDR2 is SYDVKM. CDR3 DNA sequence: TGTGCCAGCAGTTTGAGGGGGAAAGAGGGCTCCCTCAATGAGCAGTTCTTC. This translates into CASSLRGKEGSLNEQFF. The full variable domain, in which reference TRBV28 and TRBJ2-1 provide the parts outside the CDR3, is DVKVTQSSRYLVKRTGEKVFLECVQDMDHENMFWYRQDPGLGLRLIYFSYDVKMKEKGDIPEGYSVSREKKERFSLILESASTNQTSMYLCASSLRGKEGSLNEQFFGPGTRLTVL.

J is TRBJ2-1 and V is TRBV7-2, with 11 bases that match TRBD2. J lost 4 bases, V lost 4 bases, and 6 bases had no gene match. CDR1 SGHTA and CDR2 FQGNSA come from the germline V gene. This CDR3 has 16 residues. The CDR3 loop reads CASSWRLAGHYNEQFF. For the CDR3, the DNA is TGTGCCAGCAGCTGGAGACTAGCGGGACATTACAATGAGCAGTTCTTC.

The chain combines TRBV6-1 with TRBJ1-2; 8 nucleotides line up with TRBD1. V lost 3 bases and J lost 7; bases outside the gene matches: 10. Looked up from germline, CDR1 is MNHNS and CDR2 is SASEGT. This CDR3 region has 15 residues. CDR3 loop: CASSEDRDSFRGYTF. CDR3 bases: TGTGCCAGCAGTGAGGACAGGGATTCCTTTCGTGGCTACACCTTC.

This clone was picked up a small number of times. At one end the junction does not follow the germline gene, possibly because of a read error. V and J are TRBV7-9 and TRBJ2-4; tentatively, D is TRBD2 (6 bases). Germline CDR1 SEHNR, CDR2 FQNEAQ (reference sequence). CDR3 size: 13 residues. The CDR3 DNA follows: TGTGCCAGCAGCTTACCGGGGCCCGGGACTCCTCACTTC. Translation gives CASSLPGPGTPHF.

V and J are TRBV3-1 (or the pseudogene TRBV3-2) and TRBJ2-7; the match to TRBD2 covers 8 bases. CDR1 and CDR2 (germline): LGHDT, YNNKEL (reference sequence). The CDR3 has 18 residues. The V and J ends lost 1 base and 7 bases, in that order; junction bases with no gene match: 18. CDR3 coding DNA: TGTGCCAGCAGCCAAGGGGAATCCACCGGGACTAGAGCCCGGGAGCAGTACTTC. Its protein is CASSQGESTGTRAREQYF.

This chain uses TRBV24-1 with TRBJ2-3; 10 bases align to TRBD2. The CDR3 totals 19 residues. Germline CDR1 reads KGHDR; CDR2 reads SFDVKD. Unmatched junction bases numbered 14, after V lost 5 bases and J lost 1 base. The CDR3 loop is CATSAASGSDLGGTDTQYF. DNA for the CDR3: TGTGCCACCAGTGCGGCTAGCGGGAGTGATTTGGGAGGCACAGATACGCAGTATTTT.